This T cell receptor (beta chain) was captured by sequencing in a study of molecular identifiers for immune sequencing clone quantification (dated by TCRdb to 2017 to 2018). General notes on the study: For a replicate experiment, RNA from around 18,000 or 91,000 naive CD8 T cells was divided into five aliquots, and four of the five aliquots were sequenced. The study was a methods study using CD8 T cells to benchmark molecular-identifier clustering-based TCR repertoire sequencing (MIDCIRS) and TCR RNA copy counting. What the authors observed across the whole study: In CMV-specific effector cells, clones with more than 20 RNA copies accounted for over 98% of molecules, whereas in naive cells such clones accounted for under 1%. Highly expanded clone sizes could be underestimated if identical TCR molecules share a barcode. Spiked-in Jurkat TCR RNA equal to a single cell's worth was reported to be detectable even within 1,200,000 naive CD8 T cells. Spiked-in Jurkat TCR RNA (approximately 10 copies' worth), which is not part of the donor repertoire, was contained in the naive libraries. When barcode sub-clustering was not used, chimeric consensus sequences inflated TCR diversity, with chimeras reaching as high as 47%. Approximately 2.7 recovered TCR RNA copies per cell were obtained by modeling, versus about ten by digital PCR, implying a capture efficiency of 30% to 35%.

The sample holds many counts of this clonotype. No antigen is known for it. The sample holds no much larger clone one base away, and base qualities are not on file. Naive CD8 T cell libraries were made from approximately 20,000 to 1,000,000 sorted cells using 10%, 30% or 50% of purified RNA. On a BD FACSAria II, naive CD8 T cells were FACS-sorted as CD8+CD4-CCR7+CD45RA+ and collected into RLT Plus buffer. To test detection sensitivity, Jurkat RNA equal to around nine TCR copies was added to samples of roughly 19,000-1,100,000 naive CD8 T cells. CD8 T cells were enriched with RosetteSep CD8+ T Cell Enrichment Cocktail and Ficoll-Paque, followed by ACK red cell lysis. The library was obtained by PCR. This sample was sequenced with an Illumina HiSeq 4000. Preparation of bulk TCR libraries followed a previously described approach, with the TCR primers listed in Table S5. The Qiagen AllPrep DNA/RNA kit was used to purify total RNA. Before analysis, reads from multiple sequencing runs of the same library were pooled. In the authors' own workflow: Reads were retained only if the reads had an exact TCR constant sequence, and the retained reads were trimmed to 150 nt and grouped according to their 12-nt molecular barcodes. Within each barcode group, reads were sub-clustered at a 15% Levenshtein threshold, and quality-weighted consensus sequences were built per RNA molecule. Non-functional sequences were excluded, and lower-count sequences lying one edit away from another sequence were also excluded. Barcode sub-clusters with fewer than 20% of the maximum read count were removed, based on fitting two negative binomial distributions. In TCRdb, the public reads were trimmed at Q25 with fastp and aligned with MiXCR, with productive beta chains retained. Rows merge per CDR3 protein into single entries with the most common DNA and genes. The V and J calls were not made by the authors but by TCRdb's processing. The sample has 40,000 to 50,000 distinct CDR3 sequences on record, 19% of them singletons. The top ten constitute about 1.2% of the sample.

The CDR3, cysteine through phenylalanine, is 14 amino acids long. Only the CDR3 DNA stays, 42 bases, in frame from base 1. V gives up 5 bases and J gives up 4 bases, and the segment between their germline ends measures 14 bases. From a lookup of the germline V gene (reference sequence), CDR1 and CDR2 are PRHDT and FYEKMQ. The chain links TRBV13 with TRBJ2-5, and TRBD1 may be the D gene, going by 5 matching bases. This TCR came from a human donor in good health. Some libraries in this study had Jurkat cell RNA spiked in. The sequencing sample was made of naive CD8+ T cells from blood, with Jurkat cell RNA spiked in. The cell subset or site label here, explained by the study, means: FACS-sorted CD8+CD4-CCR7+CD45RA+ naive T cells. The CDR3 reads CASSARTTGETQYF. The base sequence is TGTGCCAGCAGCGCCCGGACAACAGGAGAGACCCAGTACTTC.